Many counts were recorded for the clone carrying this TCR beta chain. What it binds is not known. MiXCR, applied by TCRdb to the RT-PCR reads, yields one record per CDR3 protein. The table records more than 550,000 distinct CDR3 sequences, roughly 10% of them present only once. This sample is part of a study of response to subunit inactivated influenza vaccine. Points from the study as a whole: Each seasonal influenza vaccination recruits few new T cells, the authors suggested.

V shed 9 bases and J 7 bases; nucleotides not matched to a gene: 6. The CDR3 sequence is 13 residues long. The sequence was collected from a man between 50 and 59 years old who received an inactivated influenza vaccine. This chain joins TRBV12-3 or TRBV12-4 and TRBJ2-2; 9 nucleotides line up with TRBD2. The sequencing here drew on PBMCs from blood, taken on the day of vaccination. The CDR3 bases are TGTGCCAGTTTAGCGGGAGCGAACGGGGAGCTGTTTTTT. The encoded protein is CASLAGANGELFF.